This T cell receptor (beta chain) stems from a study of T-cell memory formation after mild COVID-19. At the level of the study: Among the donors, TCR clusters were largely specific to each donor.

The length of the CDR3 is 12 residues. V lost 6 bases to trimming and J lost 6 bases, with 12 bases between them. Germline assignment: CDR1 DFQATT and CDR2 SNEGSKA (reference sequence). MiXCR was run by TCRdb on the 5' RACE reads, yielding one entry per CDR3 protein. Altogether roughly 450,000 distinct CDR3 sequences are present, approximately 18% being singletons, with the ten largest covering about 22%. The rearrangement links TRBV20-1 to TRBJ2-1; D perhaps matches TRBD1 (5 bases). The material sequenced was PBMCs or a T cell subset sorted from them (not recorded which). This TCR derives from a man between 18 and 35 years old who had mild COVID-19 (a few samples of this study predate the infection). Cell type and time point are not known. The CDR3 protein is CSADKGPNEQFF. The CDR3 DNA reads TGCAGTGCGGACAAAGGGCCCAATGAGCAGTTCTTC.